Listed below are T cell receptor beta chains from one sample, sequenced in a study of blood T cell repertoires in COVID-19. Only in-frame clones appear in the TCRdb table, and some are missing; sequencing was by immunoSEQ multiplex PCR. Of about 200,000 clones in the sample, under 95% are singletons; the top ten hold approximately 1.2%. The specimen was peripheral blood. The receptors shown here come from a man in his thirties or forties with acute or convalescent COVID-19. Both conserved end residues are part of each CDR3. Fields, in order: V gene, J gene, D gene, clone size, CDR3 protein, CDR3 DNA. A D gene is named only where the DNA matches it firmly. The size entry is marked missing in some rows and otherwise reads once, few, many or a size class.

TRBV28	TRBJ1-4	TRBD1	-	CASSPLGTANEKLFF	TGTGCCAGCAGCCCCCTCGGGACAGCGAATGAAAAACTGTTTTTT
TRBV30	TRBJ1-4	-	-	CAWNKGQFNEKLFF	TGTGCCTGGAACAAGGGGCAGTTTAATGAAAAACTGTTTTTT
TRBV7-8	TRBJ2-7	TRBD1	-	CASSFRDSSYEQYF	TGTGCCAGCAGCTTCCGGGACAGTTCCTACGAGCAGTACTTC
TRBV7-9	TRBJ1-1	TRBD1	-	CASSLGDRATFF	TGTGCCAGCAGCTTAGGGGACAGGGCTACTTTCTTT
TRBV15	TRBJ1-4	-	-	CATSRPIGISNEKLFF	TGTGCCACCAGCAGGCCAATCGGGATCTCTAATGAAAAACTGTTTTTT
TRBV5-5	TRBJ1-1	-	-	CASSQTTNTEAFF	TGTGCCAGCAGCCAGACAACGAACACTGAAGCTTTCTTT
TRBV3-1/TRBV3-2	TRBJ2-5	-	-	CASSQKRTVEETQYF	TGTGCCAGCAGCCAAAAACGGACAGTTGAAGAGACCCAGTACTTC
TRBV4-2	TRBJ2-1	-	-	CASSQDQYEQFF	TGTGCCAGCAGCCAAGATCAGTATGAGCAGTTCTTC
TRBV5-8	TRBJ1-5	-	once	CASSLAFGRQPQHF	TGTGCCAGCAGCTTGGCTTTTGGGCGACAGCCCCAGCATTTT
TRBV30	TRBJ2-2	-	-	CAWSDRANTGELFF	TGTGCCTGGAGTGACAGGGCGAACACCGGGGAGCTGTTTTTT
TRBV3-1/TRBV3-2	TRBJ2-5	TRBD2	-	CASSPRRREQETQYF	TGTGCCAGCAGCCCGCGGCGGCGGGAGCAAGAGACCCAGTACTTC
TRBV10-3	TRBJ2-3	TRBD2	-	CAISETSGSTDTQYF	TGTGCCATCAGTGAGACTAGCGGGAGCACAGATACGCAGTATTTT
TRBV6-5	TRBJ2-5	TRBD2	once	CASSMTSGGQETQYF	TGTGCCAGCAGTATGACTAGCGGGGGGCAAGAGACCCAGTACTTC
TRBV19	TRBJ2-1	-	once	CASSSLDEQFF	TGTGCCAGTAGTTCACTAGATGAGCAGTTCTTC
TRBV29-1	TRBJ2-1	-	-	CSVELEGGYEQFF	TGCAGCGTTGAATTGGAAGGGGGATATGAGCAGTTCTTC